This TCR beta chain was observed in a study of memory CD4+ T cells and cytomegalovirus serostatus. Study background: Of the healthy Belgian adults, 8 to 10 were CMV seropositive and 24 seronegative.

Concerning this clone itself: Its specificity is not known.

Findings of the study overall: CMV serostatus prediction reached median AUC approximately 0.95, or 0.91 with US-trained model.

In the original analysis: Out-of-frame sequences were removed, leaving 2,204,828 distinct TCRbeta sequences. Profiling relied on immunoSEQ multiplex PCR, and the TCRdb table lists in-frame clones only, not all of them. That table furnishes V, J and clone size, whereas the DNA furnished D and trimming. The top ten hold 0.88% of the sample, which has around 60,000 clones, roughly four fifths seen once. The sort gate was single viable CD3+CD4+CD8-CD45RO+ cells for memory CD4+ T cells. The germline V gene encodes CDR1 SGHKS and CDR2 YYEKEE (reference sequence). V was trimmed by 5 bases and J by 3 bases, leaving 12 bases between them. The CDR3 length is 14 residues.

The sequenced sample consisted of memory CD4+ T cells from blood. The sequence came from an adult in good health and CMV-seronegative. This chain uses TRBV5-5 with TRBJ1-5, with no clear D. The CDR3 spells CASRTTVDNQPQHF. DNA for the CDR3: TGTGCCAGCAGAACCACAGTTGACAATCAGCCCCAGCATTTT.